This T cell receptor beta chain was recorded in a study of blood T cell repertoires in COVID-19. Authors' data handling: Estimates of nucleated cell counts were drawn from the amplification of reference gene primers. The protocol was immunoSEQ multiplex PCR, while the TCRdb copy is restricted to in-frame clones and leaves out a portion. V, J and clone size reflect that table, while D and trimming were determined from the DNA. This sample has some 200,000 clones, with around 87% found just once. The trim removed 7 bases at V and 3 bases at J, leaving 8 bases unmatched. The CDR3 sequence is 15 residues long. Germline values: CDR1 MGHRA, CDR2 YSYEKL. Seattle's enrolled individuals joined amid active infection and were then monitored longitudinally.

This TCR derives from a woman in her seventies with COVID-19, enrolled during active disease. The chain uses TRBV4-1 and TRBJ2-3, with TRBD1 identical over 9 bases. The source material was peripheral blood. CDR3 amino acids: CASTDHRGRTDTQYF. Here the CDR3 DNA reads TGCGCCAGCACCGACCACAGGGGGCGAACAGATACGCAGTATTTT.